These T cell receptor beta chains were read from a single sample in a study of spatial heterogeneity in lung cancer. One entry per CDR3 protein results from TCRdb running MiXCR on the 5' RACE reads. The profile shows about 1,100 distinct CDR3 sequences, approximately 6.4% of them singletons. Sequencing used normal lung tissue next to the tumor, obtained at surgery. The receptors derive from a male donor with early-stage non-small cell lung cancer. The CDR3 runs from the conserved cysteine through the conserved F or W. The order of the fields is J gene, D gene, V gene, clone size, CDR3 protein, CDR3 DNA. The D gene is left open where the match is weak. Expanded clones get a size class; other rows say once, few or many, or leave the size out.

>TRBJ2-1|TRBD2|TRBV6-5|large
CASSYYPSGYNEQFF
TGTGCCAGCAGTTACTATCCTAGCGGTTACAATGAGCAGTTCTTC
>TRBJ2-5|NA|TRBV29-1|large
CSVARQQETQYF
TGCAGCGTCGCCCGGCAACAAGAGACCCAGTACTTC
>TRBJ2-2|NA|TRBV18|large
CASSPQYENTGELFF
TGTGCCAGCTCACCACAGTACGAGAACACCGGGGAGCTGTTTTTT
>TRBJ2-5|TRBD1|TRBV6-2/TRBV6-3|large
CASNRDRVEETQYF
TGTGCCAGCAATAGGGACAGGGTTGAAGAGACCCAGTACTTC
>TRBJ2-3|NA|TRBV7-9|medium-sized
CASSLGGGEADTQYF
TGTGCCAGCAGCTTAGGCGGCGGGGAAGCAGATACGCAGTATTTT
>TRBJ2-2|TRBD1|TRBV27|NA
CASSLMGQGAGGELFF
TGTGCCAGCAGTTTAATGGGACAGGGGGCTGGCGGGGAGCTGTTTTTT
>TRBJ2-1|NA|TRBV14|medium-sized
CASQEGGILYNEQFF
TGTGCCAGCCAAGAGGGGGGCATACTTTACAATGAGCAGTTCTTC
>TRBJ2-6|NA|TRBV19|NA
CASSMRGSGANVLTF
TGTGCCAGTAGTATGAGGGGGTCCGGGGCCAACGTCCTGACTTTC
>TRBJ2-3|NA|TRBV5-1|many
CASWTGSSTDTQYF
TGCGCCAGCTGGACCGGCTCTAGCACAGATACGCAGTATTTT
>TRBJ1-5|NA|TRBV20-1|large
CSASPPREGNQPQHF
TGCAGTGCTAGTCCCCCGAGGGAGGGCAATCAGCCCCAGCATTTT
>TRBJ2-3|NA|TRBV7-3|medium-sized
CASSPRGGGEQYF
TGTGCCAGCAGCCCCAGGGGCGGAGGGGAGCAGTATTTT
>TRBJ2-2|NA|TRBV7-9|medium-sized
CASSQNPNTGELFF
TGTGCCAGCAGCCAAAACCCGAACACCGGGGAGCTGTTTTTT
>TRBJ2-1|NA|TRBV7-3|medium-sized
CASSPGLGDEQFF
TGTGCCAGCAGCCCGGGACTTGGGGATGAGCAGTTCTTC
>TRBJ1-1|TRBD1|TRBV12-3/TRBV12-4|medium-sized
CASSRQGASEAFF
TGTGCCAGCAGTCGACAGGGGGCGTCTGAAGCTTTCTTT
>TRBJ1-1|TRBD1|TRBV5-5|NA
CASSLGLTGGFTEAFF
TGTGCCAGCAGCTTGGGTCTGACAGGGGGTTTCACTGAAGCTTTCTTT
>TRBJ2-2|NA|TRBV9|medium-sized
CASSVIPGELFF
TGTGCCAGCAGCGTAATCCCCGGGGAGCTGTTTTTT
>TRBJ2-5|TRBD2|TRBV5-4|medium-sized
CASSLRTSGSETQYF
TGTGCCAGCAGCTTGAGGACTAGCGGTTCGGAGACCCAGTACTTC
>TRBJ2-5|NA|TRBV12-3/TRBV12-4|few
CASGRRQETQYF
TGTGCCAGCGGGAGAAGGCAAGAGACCCAGTACTTC
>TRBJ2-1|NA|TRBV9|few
CASSPDLRGSYNEQFF
TGTGCCAGCAGCCCAGACCTCCGGGGGAGCTACAATGAGCAGTTCTTC
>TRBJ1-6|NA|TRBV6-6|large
CASTPGDGGSPLHF
TGTGCCAGCACCCCCGGCGACGGTGGTTCACCCCTCCACTTT
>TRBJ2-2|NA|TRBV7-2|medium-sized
CASSLALNTGELFF
TGTGCCAGCAGCTTAGCCCTGAACACCGGGGAGCTGTTTTTT
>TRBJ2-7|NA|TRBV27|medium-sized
CASTSGRGGHEQYF
TGTGCCAGCACTTCCGGCCGGGGTGGCCACGAGCAGTACTTC
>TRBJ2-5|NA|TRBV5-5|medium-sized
CASNRTLGTQYF
TGTGCCAGCAACCGGACCCTCGGGACCCAGTACTTC
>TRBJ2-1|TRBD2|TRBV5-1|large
CASSPTSGAYNEQFF
TGCGCCAGCAGTCCGACTAGCGGGGCCTACAATGAGCAGTTCTTC
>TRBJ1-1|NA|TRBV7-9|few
CASSLRGAEAFF
TGTGCCAGCAGCCTCCGGGGGGCTGAAGCTTTCTTT
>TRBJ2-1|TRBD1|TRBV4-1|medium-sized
CASTKTGGYNEQFF
TGCGCCAGCACCAAGACAGGGGGCTACAATGAGCAGTTCTTC
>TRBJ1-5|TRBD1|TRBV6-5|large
CASRRQGSNQPQHF
TGTGCCAGCAGGCGACAGGGTAGCAATCAGCCCCAGCATTTT
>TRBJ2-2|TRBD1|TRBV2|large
CASRRGPGELFF
TGTGCCAGCAGAAGGGGGCCCGGGGAGCTGTTTTTT
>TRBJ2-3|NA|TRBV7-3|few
CASSSGTGTDTQYF
TGTGCCAGCAGCTCTGGGACGGGGACAGATACGCAGTATTTT
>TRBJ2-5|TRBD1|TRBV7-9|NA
CASTARQGLKRETQYF
TGTGCCAGCACCGCGAGACAGGGCCTCAAGCGAGAGACCCAGTACTTC
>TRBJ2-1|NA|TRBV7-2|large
CASSLGRAMSNEQFF
TGTGCCAGCAGCTTAGGCAGGGCCATGAGCAATGAGCAGTTCTTC
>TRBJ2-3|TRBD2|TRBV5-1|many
CASSTLPGLADRTDTQYF
TGCGCCAGCAGCACCCTTCCGGGACTAGCGGACCGCACAGATACGCAGTATTTT
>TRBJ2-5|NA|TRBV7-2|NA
CASSSTRDVETQYF
TGTGCCAGCAGCTCAACCAGGGACGTCGAGACCCAGTACTTC
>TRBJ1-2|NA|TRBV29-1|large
CSVPLGDNYGYTF
TGCAGCGTTCCCTTAGGGGACAACTATGGCTACACCTTC
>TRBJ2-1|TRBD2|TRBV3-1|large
CASSQGSGDNEQFF
TGTGCCAGCAGCCAAGGCAGCGGGGACAATGAGCAGTTCTTC
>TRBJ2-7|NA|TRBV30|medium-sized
CAWSAPTLQGYEQYF
TGTGCCTGGAGCGCGCCGACGCTCCAGGGCTACGAGCAGTACTTC
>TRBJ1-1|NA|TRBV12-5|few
CASGQNGDTEAFF
TGTGCTAGCGGACAAAATGGGGACACTGAAGCTTTCTTT
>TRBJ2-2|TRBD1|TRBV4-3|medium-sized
CASSQGRQGGTGELFF
TGCGCCAGCAGCCAAGGGAGACAGGGGGGCACCGGGGAGCTGTTTTTT
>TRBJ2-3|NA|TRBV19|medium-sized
CASGTVGRGYGGLSHYTDTQYF
TGTGCCAGTGGGACGGTGGGGAGAGGGTATGGCGGCCTGTCCCATTACACAGATACGCAGTATTTT
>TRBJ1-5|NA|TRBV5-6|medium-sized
CASTIGSNQPQHF
TGTGCCAGTACCATCGGAAGCAATCAGCCCCAGCATTTT
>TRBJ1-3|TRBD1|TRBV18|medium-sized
CASSPDRFRNTIYF
TGTGCCAGCTCACCGGACAGGTTTCGAAACACCATATATTTT
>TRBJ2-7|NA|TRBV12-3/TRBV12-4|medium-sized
CASSLNRVWYEQYF
TGTGCCAGCAGTTTGAACAGGGTCTGGTACGAGCAGTACTTC
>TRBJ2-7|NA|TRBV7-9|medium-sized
CASSSSVEYEQYF
TGTGCCAGCAGCTCCTCGGTCGAATACGAGCAGTACTTC
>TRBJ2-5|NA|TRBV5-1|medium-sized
CASSLGEATGRETQYF
TGCGCCAGCAGCTTAGGGGAAGCCACAGGGAGAGAGACCCAGTACTTC
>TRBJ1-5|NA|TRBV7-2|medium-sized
CASSLWQGRNQSQHF
TGTGCCAGCAGCTTATGGCAGGGCCGTAATCAGTCCCAGCATTTT
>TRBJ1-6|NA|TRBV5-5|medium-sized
CASSLAAGAHSPLHF
TGTGCCAGCAGCTTGGCGGCAGGAGCTCATTCACCCCTCCACTTT
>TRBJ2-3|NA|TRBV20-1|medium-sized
CSARASPDTQYF
TGCAGTGCTAGAGCTTCCCCAGATACGCAGTATTTT